This T cell receptor (beta chain) derives from a study of patients and donors after allogeneic stem cell transplantation. The V segment lost 4 bases and the J segment 6 bases; nucleotides outside the gene matches: 7. Germline CDR1 reads SGHRS; CDR2 reads YFSETQ. The CDR3 loop spans 16 amino acids. TCRdb reanalysed the RT-PCR reads using MiXCR and keeps one entry per CDR3 protein. The sample consists of roughly 940,000 distinct CDR3 sequences, approximately 19% of them appearing once. J is TRBJ2-5 and V is TRBV5-1; 15 bases fit TRBD2. Sequenced: blood, either unsorted or a sorted T cell fraction (not recorded which). The sequence came from a human donor who was either an allogeneic HSCT recipient or a stem cell or donor lymphocyte infusion donor (not recorded which). It is not recorded whose cells these are; they may come from a transplant donor. CDR3 protein: CASSDRTSGRAQTQYF. In nucleotides, the CDR3 is TGCGCCAGCAGCGATCGGACTAGCGGGAGGGCCCAGACCCAGTACTTC.